These 10 T cell receptor beta chains share one sample of origin, sequenced in a study of cytotoxic CD8 clonotypes in ibrutinib-treated CLL. Generated by immunoSEQ multiplex PCR, the TCRdb table keeps only in-frame clones and is missing some. Here the sample spans roughly 160,000 clones, under 90% being singletons. This specimen consisted of PBMCs, obtained after 24 months of ibrutinib treatment. The origin of the receptors is a human donor with chronic lymphocytic leukemia.

The chain links TRBV5-1 to TRBJ1-1, with 7 bases fitting TRBD1. Germline CDR1 reads SGHRS; CDR2 reads YFSETQ. V lost 6 bases, J lost 7 bases, and 3 bases stayed unmatched. The CDR3 consists of 11 residues. CDR3 DNA sequence: TGCGCCAGCACGGGACAGTATGAAGCTTTCTTT. It yields the protein CASTGQYEAFF. Based on the CDR3 plus reference TRBV5-1 and TRBJ1-1, the full variable domain is KAGVTQTPRYLIKTRGQQVTLSCSPISGHRSVSWYQQTPGQGLQFLFEYFSETQRNKGNFPGRFSGRQFSNSRSEMNVSTLELGDSALYLCASTGQYEAFFGQGTRLTVV.

This chain joins TRBV4-3 and TRBJ2-3, with 10 bases lining up with TRBD1. In germline, CDR1 is LGHNA, CDR2 YSLEER. Germline trimming cut 1 base from V and 4 bases from J; bases unmatched to any gene: 8. There are 17 residues in the CDR3. The CDR3 loop is CASSQVGSGTGADTQYF. For the CDR3, the DNA is TGCGCCAGCAGCCAAGTTGGCTCCGGGACAGGGGCAGATACGCAGTATTTT.

The DNA for the CDR3 is TGCGCCAGCAGCCGCACTACAGGGACCGGCACTGAAGCTTTCTTT. Translation: CASSRTTGTGTEAFF. This chain connects TRBV4-1 to TRBJ1-1; D is perhaps TRBD1 (6 bases). This CDR3 has 15 amino acids. The germline V gene has CDR1 MGHRA and CDR2 YSYEKL. The V end lost 4 bases, the J end lost 4 bases, and 16 bases lay between the germline ends.

The genes are TRBV4-1 and TRBJ1-4; D perhaps matches TRBD1 (6 bases). Deletions cut 0 bases from V and 0 bases from J, with 11 bases between. Per the germline V gene, CDR1 is MGHRA and CDR2 is YSYEKL. The CDR3 sequence is 17 residues long. The CDR3 nucleotides read TGCGCCAGCAGCCAAGATAGGGGGGGGGCAACTAATGAAAAACTGTTTTTT. Protein: CASSQDRGGATNEKLFF.

This rearrangement joins TRBV5-1 to TRBJ1-6; 10 bases are a match to TRBD1. V lost 1 base to trimming and J lost 4 bases; unmatched junction nucleotides: 2. CDR3 size: 16 residues. Looked up from germline, CDR1 is SGHRS and CDR2 is YFSETQ. The CDR3 spells CASSLRTGGYNSPLHF. Written as DNA, the CDR3 is TGCGCCAGCAGCTTGCGGACAGGGGGGTATAATTCACCCCTCCACTTT.

In this sample, this clone turned up a few times. This chain uses TRBV19 with TRBJ2-1; possibly TRBD1 for D (6 bases). Trimming took off 4 bases at V and 7 bases at J, with 14 bases between the two ends. The CDR3 sequence is 14 residues long. Germline-derived CDR1 and CDR2 are LNHDA and SQIVND (reference sequence). The CDR3: CASSKGQSLNEQFF. In DNA, the CDR3 is TGTGCCAGTAGTAAGGGACAATCCTTAAATGAGCAGTTCTTC.

V usage is TRBV25-1 and J usage is TRBJ2-3; D tentatively fits TRBD1 or TRBD2 (6 bases each). Deletions cut 0 bases from V and 2 bases from J, with 15 bases between. The CDR3 contains 17 residues. CDR1 is MGHDK and CDR2 is SYGVNS in the germline V gene. CDR3 DNA sequence: TGTGCCAGCAGTGAATACGGGGGCAGGTCCATCACAGATACGCAGTATTTT. This encodes CASSEYGGRSITDTQYF.

The genes are TRBV6-1 and TRBJ2-7; tentatively, D is TRBD1 or TRBD2 (5 bases each). Trimming pared 7 bases from V and 3 bases from J, leaving 13 bases between. The germline V gene encodes CDR1 MNHNS and CDR2 SASEGT. This CDR3 comprises 13 residues. The CDR3 DNA reads as TGTGCCAGCATCTTCGGGGCAGGCTACGAGCAGTACTTC. Amino acids: CASIFGAGYEQYF.

J is TRBJ2-3 and V is TRBV2, with unresolved D. V lost 6 bases, J lost 2 bases, and 15 bases lay in between. This CDR3 contains 15 residues. From germline, CDR1 is SNHLY and CDR2 FYNNEI. In nucleotides, the CDR3 is TGTGCCAGCAGGAGGACCGACGGAATCACAGATACGCAGTATTTT. It yields the protein CASRRTDGITDTQYF.

This clone appeared many times. The rearrangement links TRBV28 to TRBJ2-7; D possibly corresponds to TRBD2 (5 bases). V lost 7 bases and J 3 bases, leaving 13 bases between the germline ends. Germline values: CDR1 MDHEN, CDR2 SYDVKM. This CDR3 region has 13 residues. In DNA, the CDR3 is TGTGCCAGCACTTCTCTCGGGGTCTACGAGCAGTACTTC. Translating it yields CASTSLGVYEQYF.